This T cell receptor (beta chain) was captured by sequencing in a study of T cells in localized non-small cell lung cancer. Concerning this clone: Its target is not known.

Study conclusions and caveats: Elevated blood T cell density was associated with longer overall survival. When the top 100 tumor clones were examined, a median about 60 of them also appeared in the adjacent lung, which was paired and uninvolved. In uninvolved adjacent lung, T cell clonality reached its highest value, exceeding tumor.

Sequencing was performed with immunoSEQ multiplex PCR; in TCRdb, only in-frame clones are kept and a portion is missing. This table holds around 23,000 clones, about nine tenths found once. There are 14 residues in the CDR3. Germline V gives CDR1 MNHEY, CDR2 SMNVEV (reference sequence). Trimming pared 3 bases from V and 3 bases from J, leaving 9 bases between. Sequencing used peripheral blood, obtained before any cancer treatment. This TCR was recovered from a woman aged 35-75 years with stage I lung adenocarcinoma. J is TRBJ1-5 and V is TRBV27; no clear D gene. The CDR3 region has the DNA TGTGCCAGCAGTTTTGCGGGGTCCAATCAGCCCCAGCATTTT. Its protein is CASSFAGSNQPQHF.